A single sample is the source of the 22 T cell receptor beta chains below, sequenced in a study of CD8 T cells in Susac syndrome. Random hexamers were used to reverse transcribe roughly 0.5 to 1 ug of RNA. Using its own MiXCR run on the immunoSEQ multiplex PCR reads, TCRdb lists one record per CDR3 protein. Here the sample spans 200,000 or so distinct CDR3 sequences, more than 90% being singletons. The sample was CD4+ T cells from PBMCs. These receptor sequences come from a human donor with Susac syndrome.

The CDR3 DNA is TGTGCCAGCAGGAGACAGGTGTCCTATGGCTACACCTTC. Residues: CASRRQVSYGYTF. The rearrangement links TRBV6-2 or TRBV6-3 to TRBJ1-2, with D maybe TRBD1 (6 bases). Per germline, CDR1 MNHEY and CDR2 SVGEGT. The CDR3 extends over 13 amino acids. The V end lost 6 bases, the J end lost 4 bases, and 12 bases lay between the germline ends.

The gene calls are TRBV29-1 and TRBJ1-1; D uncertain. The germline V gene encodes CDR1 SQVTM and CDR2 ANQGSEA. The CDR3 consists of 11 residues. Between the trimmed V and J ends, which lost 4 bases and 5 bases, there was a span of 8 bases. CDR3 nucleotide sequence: TGCAGCGTTGGCTTACTTACTGAAGCTTTCTTT. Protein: CSVGLLTEAFF.

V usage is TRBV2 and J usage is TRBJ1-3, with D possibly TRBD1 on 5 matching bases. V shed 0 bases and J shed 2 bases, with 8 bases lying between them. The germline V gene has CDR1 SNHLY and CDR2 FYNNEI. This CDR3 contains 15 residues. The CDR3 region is CASSEARGAGNTIYF. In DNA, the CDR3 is TGTGCCAGCAGTGAAGCGCGGGGGGCTGGAAACACCATATATTTT. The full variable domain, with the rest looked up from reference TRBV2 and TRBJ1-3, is EPEVTQTPSHQVTQMGQEVILRCVPISNHLYFYWYRQILGQKVEFLVSFYNNEISEKSEIFDDQFSVERPDGSNFTLKIRSTKLEDSAMYFCASSEARGAGNTIYFGEGSWLTVV.

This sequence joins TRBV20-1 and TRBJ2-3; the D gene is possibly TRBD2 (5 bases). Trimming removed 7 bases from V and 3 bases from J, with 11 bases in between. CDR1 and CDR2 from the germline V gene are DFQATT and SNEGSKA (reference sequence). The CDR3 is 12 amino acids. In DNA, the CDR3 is TGCAGTGTTCCGGGGTTTACAGATACGCAGTATTTT. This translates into CSVPGFTDTQYF.

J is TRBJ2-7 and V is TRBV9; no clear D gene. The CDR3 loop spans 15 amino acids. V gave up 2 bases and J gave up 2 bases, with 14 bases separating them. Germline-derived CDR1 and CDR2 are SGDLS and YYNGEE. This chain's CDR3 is CASSVSTVSTYEQYF. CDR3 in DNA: TGTGCCAGCAGCGTCAGTACAGTAAGTACCTACGAGCAGTACTTC.

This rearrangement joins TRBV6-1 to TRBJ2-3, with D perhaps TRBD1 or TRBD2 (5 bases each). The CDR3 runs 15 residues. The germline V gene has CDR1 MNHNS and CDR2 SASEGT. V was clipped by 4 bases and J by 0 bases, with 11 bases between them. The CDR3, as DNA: TGTGCCAGCAGTGTGCCTCGGGACAGCACAGATACGCAGTATTTT. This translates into CASSVPRDSTDTQYF.

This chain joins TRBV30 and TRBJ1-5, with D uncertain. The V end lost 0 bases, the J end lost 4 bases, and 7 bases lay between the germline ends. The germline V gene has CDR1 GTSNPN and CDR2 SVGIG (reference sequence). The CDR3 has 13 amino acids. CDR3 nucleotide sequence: TGTGCCTGGAGTGTCACGGGTAATCAGCCCCAGCATTTT. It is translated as CAWSVTGNQPQHF.

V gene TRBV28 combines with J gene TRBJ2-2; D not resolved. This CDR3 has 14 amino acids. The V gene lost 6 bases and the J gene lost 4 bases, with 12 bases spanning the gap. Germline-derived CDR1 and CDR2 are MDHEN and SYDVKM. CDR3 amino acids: CASRHTGGTGELFF. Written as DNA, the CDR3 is TGTGCCAGCAGGCACACGGGCGGCACCGGGGAGCTGTTTTTT.

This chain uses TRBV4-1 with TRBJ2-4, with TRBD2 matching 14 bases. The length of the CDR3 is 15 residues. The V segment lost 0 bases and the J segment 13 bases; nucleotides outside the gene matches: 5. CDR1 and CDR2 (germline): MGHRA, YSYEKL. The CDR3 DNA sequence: TGCGCCAGCAGCCAAGAGGGGACTAGCGGGGGACGACAGTACTTC. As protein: CASSQEGTSGGRQYF.

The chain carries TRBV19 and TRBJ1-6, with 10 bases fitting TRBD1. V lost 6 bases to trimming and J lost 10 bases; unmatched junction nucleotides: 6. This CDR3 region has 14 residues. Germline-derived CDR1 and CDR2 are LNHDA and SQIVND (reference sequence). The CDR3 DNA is TGTGCCAGTAGGACTGGACAGGGGGAATCACCCCTCCACTTT. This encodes CASRTGQGESPLHF.

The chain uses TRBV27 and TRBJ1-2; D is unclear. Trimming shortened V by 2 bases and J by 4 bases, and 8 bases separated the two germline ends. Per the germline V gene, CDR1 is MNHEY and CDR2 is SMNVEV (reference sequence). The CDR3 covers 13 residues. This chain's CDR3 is CASSLTQFYGYTF. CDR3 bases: TGTGCCAGCAGTTTAACCCAATTCTATGGCTACACCTTC.

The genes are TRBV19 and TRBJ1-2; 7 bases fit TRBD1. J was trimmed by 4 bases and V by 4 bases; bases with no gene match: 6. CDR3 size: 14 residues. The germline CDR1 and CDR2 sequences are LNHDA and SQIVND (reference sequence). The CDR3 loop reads CASSTQGVGYGYTF. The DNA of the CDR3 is TGTGCCAGTAGTACCCAGGGGGTTGGCTATGGCTACACCTTC.

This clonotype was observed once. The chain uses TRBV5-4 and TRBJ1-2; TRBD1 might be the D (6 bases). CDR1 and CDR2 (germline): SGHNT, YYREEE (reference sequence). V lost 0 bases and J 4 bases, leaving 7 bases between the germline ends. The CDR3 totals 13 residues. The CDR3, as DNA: TGTGCCAGCAGCTTGGACAGGGTCTATGGCTACACCTTC. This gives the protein CASSLDRVYGYTF.

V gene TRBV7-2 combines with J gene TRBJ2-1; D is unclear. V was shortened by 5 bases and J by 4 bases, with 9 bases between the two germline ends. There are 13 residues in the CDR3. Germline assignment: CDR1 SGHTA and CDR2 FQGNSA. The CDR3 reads CASSPSEYNEQFF. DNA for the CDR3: TGTGCCAGCAGCCCCTCGGAATACAATGAGCAGTTCTTC.

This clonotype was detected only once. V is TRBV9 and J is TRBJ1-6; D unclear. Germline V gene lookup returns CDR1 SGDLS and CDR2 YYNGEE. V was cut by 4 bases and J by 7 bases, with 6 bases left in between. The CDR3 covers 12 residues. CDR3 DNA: TGTGCCAGCAGCACCCTGAATTCACCCCTCCACTTT. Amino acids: CASSTLNSPLHF.

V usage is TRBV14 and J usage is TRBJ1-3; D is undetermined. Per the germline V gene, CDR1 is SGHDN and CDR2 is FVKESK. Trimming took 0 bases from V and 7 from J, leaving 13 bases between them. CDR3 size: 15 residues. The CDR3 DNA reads TGTGCCAGCAGCCAAGAACAGTCCCTCCGGAACACCATATATTTT. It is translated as CASSQEQSLRNTIYF.

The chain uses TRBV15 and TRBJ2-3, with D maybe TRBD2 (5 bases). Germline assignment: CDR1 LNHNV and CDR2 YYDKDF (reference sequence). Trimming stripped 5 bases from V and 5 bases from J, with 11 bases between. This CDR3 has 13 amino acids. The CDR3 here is CATSVNSGDTQYF. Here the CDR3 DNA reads TGTGCCACCAGCGTCAACAGCGGAGATACGCAGTATTTT.

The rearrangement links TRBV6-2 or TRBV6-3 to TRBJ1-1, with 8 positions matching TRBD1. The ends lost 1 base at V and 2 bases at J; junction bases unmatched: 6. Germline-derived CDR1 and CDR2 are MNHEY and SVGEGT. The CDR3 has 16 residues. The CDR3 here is CASSYFPTGANTEAFF. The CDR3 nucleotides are TGTGCCAGCAGTTACTTCCCGACAGGGGCTAACACTGAAGCTTTCTTT.

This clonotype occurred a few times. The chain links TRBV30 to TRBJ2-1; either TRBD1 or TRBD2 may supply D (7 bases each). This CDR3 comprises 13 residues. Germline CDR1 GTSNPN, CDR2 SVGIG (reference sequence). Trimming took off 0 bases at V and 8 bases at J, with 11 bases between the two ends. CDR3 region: CAWSVQGGYEQFF. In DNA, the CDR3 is TGTGCCTGGAGTGTCCAGGGGGGGTATGAGCAGTTCTTC. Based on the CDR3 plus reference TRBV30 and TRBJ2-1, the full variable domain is SQTIHQWPATLVQPVGSPLSLECTVEGTSNPNLYWYRQAAGRGLQLLFYSVGIGQISSEVPQNLSASRPQDRQFILSSKKLLLSDSGFYLCAWSVQGGYEQFFGPGTRLTVL.

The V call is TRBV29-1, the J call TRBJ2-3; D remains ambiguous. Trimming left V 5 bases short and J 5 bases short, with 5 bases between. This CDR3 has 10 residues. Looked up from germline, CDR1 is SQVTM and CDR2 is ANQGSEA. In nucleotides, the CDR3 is TGCAGCGTTTGGGGAGATACGCAGTATTTT. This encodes CSVWGDTQYF.

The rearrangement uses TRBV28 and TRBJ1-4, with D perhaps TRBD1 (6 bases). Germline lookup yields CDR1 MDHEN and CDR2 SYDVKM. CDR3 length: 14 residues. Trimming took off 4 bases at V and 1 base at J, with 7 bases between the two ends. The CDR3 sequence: CASSSGVTNEKLFF. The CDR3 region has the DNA TGTGCCAGCAGTTCAGGGGTAACTAATGAAAAACTGTTTTTT. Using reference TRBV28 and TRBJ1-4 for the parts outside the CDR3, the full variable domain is DVKVTQSSRYLVKRTGEKVFLECVQDMDHENMFWYRQDPGLGLRLIYFSYDVKMKEKGDIPEGYSVSREKKERFSLILESASTNQTSMYLCASSSGVTNEKLFFGSGTQLSVL.

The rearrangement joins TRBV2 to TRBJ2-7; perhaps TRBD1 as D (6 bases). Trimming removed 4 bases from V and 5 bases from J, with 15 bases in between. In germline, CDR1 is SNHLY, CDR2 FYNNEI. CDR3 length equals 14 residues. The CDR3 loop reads CASSVGGLAHEQYF. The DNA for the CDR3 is TGTGCCAGCAGTGTTGGGGGCCTGGCCCACGAGCAGTACTTC.